Shown below are 8 T cell receptor beta chains from a single sample sequenced in a study of T cells in Graves' hyperthyroidism and ophthalmopathy. TCR beta CDR3 region amplification was performed from RNA transcripts. Researchers ran a first-round RT-PCR on the TCR CDR3 using the HTBI primer set. TCRdb used MiXCR to reprocess the multiplex PCR reads, holding one entry per CDR3 protein. The table has about 380,000 distinct CDR3 sequences, around a sixth seen once. The sequencing sample was made of blood. These receptors originate from a man aged 18 to 29 with Graves' ophthalmopathy.

This clonotype was seen repeatedly, ten times or more. The rearrangement links TRBV28 to TRBJ2-7, with unresolved D. V was pared by 5 bases and J by 3 bases, with 11 bases between. The CDR3 totals 13 residues. The germline CDR1 and CDR2 sequences are MDHEN and SYDVKM. The CDR3 here is CASSAALGYEQYF. CDR3 DNA: TGTGCCAGCAGTGCCGCCCTAGGCTACGAGCAGTACTTC.

The gene calls are TRBV12-3 or TRBV12-4 and TRBJ2-3, with 9 bases aligning to TRBD2. The CDR3 spans 16 residues. Losses at the gene ends were 6 bases for V and 4 bases for J; bases not matched to a gene: 11. The CDR3 coding sequence is TGTGCCAGCAGCAAAGTTTCGACTAGCGGTGCAGATACGCAGTATTTT. Its protein product is CASSKVSTSGADTQYF.

This chain connects TRBV10-3 to TRBJ2-2; tentatively, D is TRBD1 or TRBD2 (5 bases each). CDR3 length equals 13 residues. The germline V and J ends were trimmed by 9 bases and 5 bases, with 13 bases remaining between them. Germline V gives CDR1 ENHRY, CDR2 SYGVKD. The CDR3 spells CAMGDTGTGELFF. Here the CDR3 DNA reads TGTGCCATGGGGGATACAGGAACCGGGGAGCTGTTTTTT.

The table lists this clonotype with many counts. The chain recombines TRBV11-2 with TRBJ2-5, with TRBD1 matching 8 bases. The CDR3 is 14 residues long. V trimming: 4 bases; J trimming: 3 bases; junction bases outside the gene matches: 4. Per the germline V gene, CDR1 is SGHAT and CDR2 is FQNNGV. The CDR3 DNA sequence: TGTGCCAGCAGCTCCCAGGACAGGGAAGAGACCCAGTACTTC. Protein: CASSSQDREETQYF.

Ten or more counts support this clonotype. The gene calls are TRBV12-3 or TRBV12-4 and TRBJ2-2; 13 bases are a match to TRBD2. The J segment lost 3 bases and the V segment lost 3 bases, leaving 4 bases of the junction unmatched. This CDR3 contains 17 residues. As DNA, the CDR3 is TGTGCCAGCAGTTTTCTGGGGACTAGCGGGGACACCGGGGAGCTGTTTTTT. This translates into CASSFLGTSGDTGELFF.

This clonotype showed up just a few times. This sequence joins TRBV7-2 and TRBJ1-1; maybe TRBD1 (5 bases). The CDR3 is made up of 13 amino acids. Germline V lookup: CDR1 SGHTA, CDR2 FQGNSA. V was pared by 5 bases and J by 8 bases, with 15 bases between. In DNA form, the CDR3 reads TGTGCCAGCAGCGCGCATGGGGGAATAGAAGCTTTCTTT. It encodes CASSAHGGIEAFF.

The sample holds many counts of this clonotype. The rearrangement links TRBV3-1 to TRBJ2-7, with TRBD2 identical over 7 bases. This CDR3 has 14 amino acids. CDR1 and CDR2 from the germline V gene are LGHDT and YNNKEL (reference sequence). Trimming took 6 bases from V and 0 from J; bases not matched to a gene: 5. CDR3 nucleotides: TGTGCCAGCAGTCAGGGCGGGGGCTCCTACGAGCAGTACTTC. Amino acids: CASSQGGGSYEQYF.

This clonotype was seen at least ten times. The V gene is TRBV2, the J gene TRBJ2-7; D may be TRBD1 (5 bases). The germline CDR1 and CDR2 sequences are SNHLY and FYNNEI. Trimming removed 6 bases from V and 2 bases from J, with 14 bases in between. The CDR3 length is 14 residues. The CDR3 region is CASRRPQAAYEQYF. The CDR3 region has the DNA TGTGCCAGCAGGAGGCCACAGGCGGCCTACGAGCAGTACTTC.